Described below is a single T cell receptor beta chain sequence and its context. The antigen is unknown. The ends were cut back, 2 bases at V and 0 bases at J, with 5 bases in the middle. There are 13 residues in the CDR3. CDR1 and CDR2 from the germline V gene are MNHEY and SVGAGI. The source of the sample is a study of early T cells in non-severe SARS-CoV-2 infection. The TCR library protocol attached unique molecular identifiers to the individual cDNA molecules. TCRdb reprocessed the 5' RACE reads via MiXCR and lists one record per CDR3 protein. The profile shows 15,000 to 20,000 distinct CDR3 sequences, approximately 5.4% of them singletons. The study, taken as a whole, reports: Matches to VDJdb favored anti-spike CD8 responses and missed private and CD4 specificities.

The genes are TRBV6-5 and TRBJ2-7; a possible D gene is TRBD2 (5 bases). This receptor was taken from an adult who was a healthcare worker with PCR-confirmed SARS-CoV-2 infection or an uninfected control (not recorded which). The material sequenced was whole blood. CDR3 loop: CASSYRGSYEQYF. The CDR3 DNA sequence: TGTGCCAGCAGTTACCGGGGCTCCTACGAGCAGTACTTC.